The 16 T cell receptor beta chains below were found in one sample sequenced in a study of shared clonotypes between healthy human individuals. The data were produced by immunoSEQ multiplex PCR, yet TCRdb's version contains in-frame clones alone and is incomplete. Here the sample spans approximately 640,000 clones, roughly 88% being singletons. Input material: memory CD8+ T cells from PBMCs. Described subset: CD45RO+ cells pooled with CCR7-negative TemRA cells. Every receptor here comes from a man younger than 35 in good health. Some clones in this sample may be carry-over from other donors' samples.

The chain has TRBV2 and TRBJ2-7, with 15 nucleotides matching TRBD2. Per the germline V gene, CDR1 is SNHLY and CDR2 is FYNNEI. This CDR3 contains 15 residues. After removal of 6 bases from V and 5 bases from J, the junction contained 5 bases not matched to a gene. CDR3 DNA: TGTGCCAGCAGGGGGACTAGCGGGAGGCTGGACGAGCAGTACTTC. It yields the protein CASRGTSGRLDEQYF.

The chain is built from TRBV5-1 and TRBJ2-7; D remains unclear. The CDR3 is 13 residues long. The germline gives CDR1 SGHRS, CDR2 YFSETQ. With 3 bases removed from V and 0 bases from J, the gap between germline ends came to 7 bases. This CDR3 is CASSSTPSYEQYF. CDR3 sequence (DNA): TGCGCCAGCAGCTCAACTCCCTCCTACGAGCAGTACTTC.

CDR3 in DNA: TGTGCCATAGTTAGCGACCCCGCCTACGAGCAGTACTTC. Amino acids: CAIVSDPAYEQYF. This chain uses TRBV10-3 with TRBJ2-7, with a possible D match to TRBD2 (5 bases). The CDR3 sequence is 13 residues long. Trimming pared 9 bases from V and 2 bases from J, leaving 14 bases between. Per the germline V gene, CDR1 is ENHRY and CDR2 is SYGVKD.

The chain uses TRBV28 and TRBJ1-5; D gene unclear. This CDR3 spans 14 amino acids. CDR1 is MDHEN, CDR2 SYDVKM, per germline. Trimming removed 7 bases from V and 0 bases from J, with 10 bases in between. The CDR3 DNA reads as TGTGCCAGCACCCGGTCGGATAGCAATCAGCCCCAGCATTTT. Translated: CASTRSDSNQPQHF.

This rearrangement joins TRBV5-6 to TRBJ2-2; 7 bases line up with TRBD1. Germline values: CDR1 SGHDT, CDR2 YYEEEE. This CDR3 region has 15 residues. V gave up 2 bases and J gave up 1 base; unmatched junction bases: 2. CDR3 sequence (DNA): TGTGCCAGCAGCTTTAGGACAGGGAACACCGGGGAGCTGTTTTTT. It encodes CASSFRTGNTGELFF.

This chain uses TRBV7-8 with TRBJ2-7; D is possibly TRBD2 (7 bases). Trimming shortened V by 5 bases and J by 6 bases, and 23 bases separated the two germline ends. Germline V CDR1 and CDR2: SGHVS, FQNEAQ. The CDR3 is 16 residues long. The CDR3 DNA follows: TGTGCCAGCAGCCCGCTAAGGGGGGGTATTTCGAGCGAGCAGTACTTC. Protein sequence: CASSPLRGGISSEQYF.

This clone occurred once. V gene TRBV7-8 combines with J gene TRBJ1-2; TRBD1 matches at 7 bases. The CDR3 spans 14 residues. Germline assignment: CDR1 SGHVS and CDR2 FQNEAQ. V gave up 5 bases and J gave up 5 bases; unmatched junction bases: 8. The CDR3 coding sequence is TGTGCCAGCAGCGTCAGGGGGACACGGTATGGCTACACCTTC. Its protein product is CASSVRGTRYGYTF.

The chain uses TRBV6-1 and TRBJ1-2, with a weak D call TRBD1 (5 bases). Looked up from germline, CDR1 is MNHNS and CDR2 is SASEGT. With 0 bases removed from V and 3 bases from J, the gap between germline ends came to 11 bases. CDR3 length: 15 residues. The DNA for the CDR3 is TGTGCCAGCAGTGAAGCGACAGTGACCGACTATGGCTACACCTTC. This sequence encodes CASSEATVTDYGYTF.

This clone came up a few times. J is TRBJ1-1 and V is TRBV2; D is ambiguous. The V gene's germline CDR1 is SNHLY and CDR2 FYNNEI. V gave up 10 bases and J gave up 3 bases, with 15 bases separating them. This CDR3 is 13 amino acids long. This CDR3 reads CATTLASHTEAFF. The CDR3 coding sequence is TGTGCCACCACTCTTGCGTCTCACACTGAAGCTTTCTTT.

The table lists this clone with a count of one. The V gene is TRBV29-1, the J gene TRBJ2-5, with 7 bases fitting TRBD2. The end of the DNA fits TRBJ2-7 better, so the J call may be wrong. This CDR3 is 13 amino acids long. Germline-derived CDR1 and CDR2 are SQVTM and ANQGSEA. The CDR3 DNA sequence: TGCAGCGTTGTGGGGGGAGGGCTCTACGAGCAGTACTTC. Residues: CSVVGGGLYEQYF.

CDR3 sequence reads: CASSPLLSGPQPQHF. DNA of the CDR3: TGTGCCAGCAGTCCCCTATTATCAGGACCTCAGCCCCAGCATTTT. The chain has TRBV27 and TRBJ1-5, with no clear D. Germline lookup yields CDR1 MNHEY and CDR2 SMNVEV (reference sequence). CDR3 length: 15 amino acids. Deletions cut 5 bases from V and 6 bases from J, with 17 bases between.

Regarding this clone: The same CDR3 can be traced to other DNA sequences in this sample. The rearrangement joins TRBV14 to TRBJ2-1; weak D call: TRBD2 (5 bases). The CDR3 has 15 amino acids. The ends were cut back, 1 base at V and 0 bases at J, with 7 bases in the middle. Germline lookup yields CDR1 SGHDN and CDR2 FVKESK. The CDR3 sequence is CASSQGGSSYNEQFF. CDR3 coding DNA: TGTGCCAGCAGCCAAGGAGGGAGCTCCTACAATGAGCAGTTCTTC.

V gene TRBV7-9 combines with J gene TRBJ1-4; no reliable D call. Germline V gene lookup returns CDR1 SEHNR and CDR2 FQNEAQ (reference sequence). The length of the CDR3 is 12 residues. Trimming stripped 3 bases from V and 12 bases from J, with 11 bases between. Written as DNA, the CDR3 is TGTGCCAGCAGCTTCGGGGAAGGTGAACTGTTTTTT. Protein sequence: CASSFGEGELFF.

The chain links TRBV7-8 to TRBJ2-3; no firm D call. The germline V gene encodes CDR1 SGHVS and CDR2 FQNEAQ. V lost 5 bases and J 0 bases, leaving 6 bases between the germline ends. The CDR3 is 13 amino acids. CDR3 DNA: TGTGCCAGCAGCCCCAGCAGCACAGATACGCAGTATTTT. Translation gives CASSPSSTDTQYF.

V usage is TRBV4-2 and J usage is TRBJ1-1; D is possibly TRBD1 (6 bases). Trimming took 1 base from V and 2 from J, leaving 8 bases between them. The CDR3 is made up of 14 amino acids. In germline, CDR1 is LGHNA, CDR2 YNFKEQ. CDR3 in amino acids: CASSQGTANTEAFF. Written as DNA, the CDR3 is TGTGCCAGCAGCCAAGGGACAGCTAACACTGAAGCTTTCTTT.

The J gene is TRBJ2-4, the V gene TRBV6-6; D not certain. Deletions cut 3 bases from V and 13 bases from J, with 13 bases between. There are 12 residues in the CDR3. Germline CDR1 and CDR2: MNHNY and SVGAGI (reference sequence). CDR3 bases: TGTGCCAGCAGTTATAATCTGGCTGGCCAGTACTTC. Translated, it gives CASSYNLAGQYF.